Listed below are T cell receptor beta chains from one sample, sequenced in a study of blood T cells in healthy people across ages. TCRdb reanalysed the 5' RACE reads using MiXCR and keeps one entry per CDR3 protein. Of 1,800,000 or so distinct CDR3 sequences listed, 30% to 40% are singletons. The sequencing sample was made of blood. The receptors shown here come from a human donor in good health. Both conserved end residues are part of each CDR3. A D gene is named only where the DNA matches it firmly. For some rows the clone size is stated as once, few or many, or as a class when expanded; others skip it.

d_gene	j_gene	v_gene	abundance	len	CDR3nt	CDR3aa
NA	TRBJ1-1	TRBV20-1	few	12	TGCAGTGCTAGAAGGGCGAACACTGAAGCTTTCTTT	CSARRANTEAFF
NA	TRBJ1-5	TRBV7-9	NA	14	TGTGCCAGCAGCCTAGGACGGCGAGATCAGCCCCAGCATTTT	CASSLGRRDQPQHF
TRBD1	TRBJ1-4	TRBV4-3	NA	16	TGCGCCAGCAGCCCCACAGGGGGCTCGACTAATGAAAAACTGTTTTTT	CASSPTGGSTNEKLFF
NA	TRBJ1-1	TRBV20-1	NA	17	TGCAGTGCCAGAGCTGTCCCCCTTACGACAGTTAGCACTGAAGCTTTCTTT	CSARAVPLTTVSTEAFF
TRBD2	TRBJ2-3	TRBV12-3/TRBV12-4	few	15	TGTGCCAGCAGTCTGACTAGCACAGGCACAGATACGCAGTATTTT	CASSLTSTGTDTQYF
NA	TRBJ2-1	TRBV24-1	NA	13	TGTGCCACCAGTGATCCCGTATACAATGAGCAGTTCTTC	CATSDPVYNEQFF
TRBD1	TRBJ2-1	TRBV7-9	few	14	TGTGCCAGCAGCCGGAGACAGGGCGGGTATGAGCAGTTCTTC	CASSRRQGGYEQFF
NA	TRBJ1-2	TRBV2	few	13	TGTGCCAGCAGTAGATCAGGGCCCTATGGCTACACCTTC	CASSRSGPYGYTF
TRBD2	TRBJ2-7	TRBV28	few	13	TGTGCCAGCACTACTAGCGGGGTGTTCGAGCAGTACTTC	CASTTSGVFEQYF
TRBD1	TRBJ2-1	TRBV4-2	NA	15	TGTGCCAGCAGCAACCGGGACAGGGTACCGGGGGAGCAGTTCTTC	CASSNRDRVPGEQFF
TRBD1	TRBJ2-5	TRBV7-2	few	14	TGTGCCAGCAGCTTTCACAGGGGCCAAGAGACCCAGTACTTC	CASSFHRGQETQYF
NA	TRBJ2-7	TRBV7-9	NA	13	TGTGCCAGCACGGGTCTGGGGGCAGGCGAGCAGTACTTC	CASTGLGAGEQYF
NA	TRBJ2-1	TRBV7-3	NA	16	TGTGCCGGCAGCTTAAATTCCGTGGACTCCTACAATGAGCAGTTCTTC	CAGSLNSVDSYNEQFF
TRBD1	TRBJ1-2	TRBV20-1	NA	13	TGCAGTGCTATGACCGGGACAGAGTATGGCTACACCTTC	CSAMTGTEYGYTF
NA	TRBJ2-5	TRBV11-1	few	13	TGTGCCAGCAGCCCCATAGCGGCAGAGACCCAGTACTTC	CASSPIAAETQYF
TRBD2	TRBJ2-1	TRBV4-3	NA	16	TGCGCCAGCAGCCAAATTATCGGGGGGGGAGAAGAGACCCAGTTCTTC	CASSQIIGGGEETQFF
TRBD1	TRBJ1-6	TRBV7-2	NA	17	TGTGCCAGCAGATCGGGACAGGGGGCTTTGCTGAATTCACCCCTCCACTTT	CASRSGQGALLNSPLHF
TRBD2	TRBJ2-3	TRBV20-1	NA	13	TGCAGTGCCACTAGCGGGGCCCCGGAAACGCAGTATTTT	CSATSGAPETQYF
NA	TRBJ1-5	TRBV4-1	once	19	TGCGCCAGCAGCCAAGATGGGACATCCTGGGTCGCAGGGAATCAGCCCCAGCATTTT	CASSQDGTSWVAGNQPQHF
NA	TRBJ2-6	TRBV25-1	once	18	TGTGCCAGCAGTGACGACAGGGACTCGAGCTCTGGGGCCAACGTCCTGACTTTC	CASSDDRDSSSGANVLTF
NA	TRBJ2-3	TRBV15	NA	12	TGTGCCACCAGCAGAGATTGGAGTACGCAGTATTTT	CATSRDWSTQYF
NA	TRBJ2-7	TRBV20-1	NA	12	TGCAGTGCTAGTTCAGTGAACGACGAGCAGTACTTC	CSASSVNDEQYF